This is a list of T cell receptor beta chains from one sample in a study of shared clonotypes between healthy human individuals. Sequencing used immunoSEQ multiplex PCR; TCRdb keeps in-frame clones, though not all of them. The table includes more than 1 million clones, around three quarters detected once. Sequencing was done on a sample of memory CD4+ T cells from PBMCs. The receptor source for this set is a man aged 18-30 years in good health. Some clones in this sample may be carry-over from other donors' samples. Both conserved end residues are part of each CDR3. D genes are given only for firm matches. Size is stated for part of the rows, as once, few or many counts, or as a class when the clone is expanded.

DNA: TGTGCCTGGGGGCCTGGACACAACTCTGGGGCCAACGTCCTGACTTTC; CDR3: CAWGPGHNSGANVLTF; J: TRBJ2-6; D: .; length: 16; size: once; V: TRBV30
DNA: TGTGCCAGCGGCAGGGGAGACTTTGAGCAGTTCTTC; CDR3: CASGRGDFEQFF; J: TRBJ2-1; D: .; length: 12; size: .; V: TRBV6-1
DNA: TGTGCCAGCAGTGAAGCTTGGGGACGCTTTAATGAAAAACTGTTTTTT; CDR3: CASSEAWGRFNEKLFF; J: TRBJ1-4; D: .; length: 16; size: .; V: TRBV6-1
DNA: TGTGCCAGCAGCGCCCAGGGGGAGGGTCTCGTCGGCGGCTACACCTTC; CDR3: CASSAQGEGLVGGYTF; J: TRBJ1-2; D: TRBD1; length: 16; size: .; V: TRBV9
DNA: TGTGCCGGCAGCGTAGTAGGAGGGGCCCTAAGAGAGCAGTACTTC; CDR3: CAGSVVGGALREQYF; J: TRBJ2-7; D: .; length: 15; size: once; V: TRBV9
DNA: TGCGCCAGCAGCCCGGGACGGACCTACGAGCAGTACTTC; CDR3: CASSPGRTYEQYF; J: TRBJ2-7; D: .; length: 13; size: .; V: TRBV5-1
DNA: TGTGCCAGCTCACCGAACCTCGACATGGTCTATGGCTACACCTTC; CDR3: CASSPNLDMVYGYTF; J: TRBJ1-2; D: .; length: 15; size: few; V: TRBV18
DNA: TGTGCCAGCACCGTTGGGAGCGGGAGGGCCTTTACCCACGAGCAGTACTTC; CDR3: CASTVGSGRAFTHEQYF; J: TRBJ2-7; D: TRBD2; length: 17; size: .; V: TRBV5-4
DNA: TGTGCCAGCACCTTCGGATTTAACTATGGCTACACCTTC; CDR3: CASTFGFNYGYTF; J: TRBJ1-2; D: .; length: 13; size: .; V: TRBV28
DNA: TGTGCCAGCAGCTTAGCTGGGGCGGGACTAGTGGAGACCCAGTACTTC; CDR3: CASSLAGAGLVETQYF; J: TRBJ2-5; D: TRBD2; length: 16; size: few; V: TRBV7-2
DNA: TGTGCCAGCAGTTTTGATAGGGGTGCAGATACGCAGTATTTT; CDR3: CASSFDRGADTQYF; J: TRBJ2-3; D: .; length: 14; size: few; V: TRBV6-1
DNA: TGTGCCAGCAGTTTAGCCGGGAGCCGGGAGACCCAGTACTTC; CDR3: CASSLAGSRETQYF; J: TRBJ2-5; D: .; length: 14; size: .; V: TRBV27
DNA: TGTGCCAGCAGCGGAAGCGGAACCAGCTCCTACGAGCAGTACTTC; CDR3: CASSGSGTSSYEQYF; J: TRBJ2-7; D: .; length: 15; size: .; V: TRBV7-2
DNA: TGTGCCATCAGGCGGGGGACAGGGGGCATCAATGAGCAGTTCTTC; CDR3: CAIRRGTGGINEQFF; J: TRBJ2-1; D: TRBD1; length: 15; size: .; V: TRBV10-3
DNA: TGCGCCAGCAGCGTCAACCCAGGCAGGGGAAACACCATATATTTT; CDR3: CASSVNPGRGNTIYF; J: TRBJ1-3; D: .; length: 15; size: .; V: TRBV5-1